What follows are 30 T cell receptor beta chains derived from one specimen sequenced in a study of human T cells and chemical hapten exposure. TCRdb called the RACE reads again in MiXCR, with one record for every CDR3 protein. This table holds a few hundred thousand distinct CDR3 sequences, around 7.7% found once. Specified time point: pre-sensitization, week 0. Treatment of the sample: therapeutic diphenylcyclopropenone sensitization with weekly scalp DPC. This material consisted of whole blood, taken in connection with sensitization to the hapten diphenylcyclopropenone (DPC). These receptors were obtained from a man aged 18 to 29 with alopecia areata. Some clones in this sample may be carry-over from other donors' samples.

This clonotype was detected ten times or more. The chain employs TRBV5-1 and TRBJ2-5; D is unresolved. The germline V and J ends were trimmed by 4 bases and 3 bases, with 13 bases remaining between them. Looked up from germline, CDR1 is SGHRS and CDR2 is YFSETQ. The CDR3 sequence is 14 residues long. CDR3 coding DNA: TGCGCCAGCAGCACCTCCCGGCAGGAAGAGACCCAGTACTTC. Translation gives CASSTSRQEETQYF.

The rearrangement joins TRBV4-2 to TRBJ2-1; 12 bases line up with TRBD2. The CDR3 loop spans 15 amino acids. The V gene's germline CDR1 is LGHNA and CDR2 YNFKEQ. The V segment lost 2 bases and the J segment 7 bases; nucleotides outside the gene matches: 3. The CDR3 region is CASSQRLAGGNEQFF. The CDR3 DNA is TGTGCCAGCAGCCAAAGGCTAGCGGGGGGGAATGAGCAGTTCTTC.

This clonotype was picked up a small number of times. The chain employs TRBV9 and TRBJ1-1; D is perhaps TRBD1 (5 bases). The CDR3 is made up of 16 amino acids. Trimming took 0 bases from V and 3 from J, leaving 15 bases between them. CDR1 is SGDLS and CDR2 is YYNGEE in the germline V gene. CDR3 residues: CASSVAPVRGYTEAFF. The CDR3 DNA follows: TGTGCCAGCAGCGTAGCTCCTGTGAGGGGTTACACTGAAGCTTTCTTT.

The gene calls are TRBV29-1 and TRBJ1-1, with 9 bases matching TRBD1. After removal of 7 bases from V and 14 bases from J, the junction contained 8 bases not matched to a gene. Germline CDR1 and CDR2: SQVTM and ANQGSEA. The CDR3 spans 10 residues. Here the CDR3 reads CSAENRGRFF. DNA for the CDR3: TGCAGCGCAGAGAACAGGGGGCGATTCTTT.

This clonotype was detected ten times or more. V gene TRBV11-2 combines with J gene TRBJ1-2; 7 nucleotides line up with TRBD1. Germline trimming cut 6 bases from V and 0 bases from J; bases unmatched to any gene: 13. Germline V CDR1 and CDR2: SGHAT, FQNNGV. The CDR3 loop spans 17 amino acids. The CDR3 loop is CASSPGPRGNTNYGYTF. CDR3 coding DNA: TGTGCCAGCAGTCCAGGCCCCAGGGGGAACACTAACTATGGCTACACCTTC.

The V gene is TRBV7-9, the J gene TRBJ2-3; D gene uncertain. The CDR3 totals 13 residues. The germline V and J ends were trimmed by 9 bases and 5 bases, with 15 bases remaining between them. Germline V lookup: CDR1 SEHNR, CDR2 FQNEAQ (reference sequence). For the CDR3, the DNA is TGTGCCAGTACACGACCCGGTTTAGATACGCAGTATTTT. Its protein is CASTRPGLDTQYF.

V is TRBV28 and J is TRBJ1-6; TRBD1 agrees at 10 bases. The CDR3 covers 13 residues. CDR1 and CDR2 (germline): MDHEN, SYDVKM. V was clipped by 8 bases and J by 10 bases; unmatched bases: 5. The CDR3: CASRDRGESPLHF. CDR3 DNA sequence: TGTGCCAGCCGGGACAGGGGAGAGTCACCCCTCCACTTT.

The J gene is TRBJ1-1, the V gene TRBV29-1, with a weak D call TRBD1 (5 bases). The CDR3 extends over 11 amino acids. The germline CDR1 and CDR2 sequences are SQVTM and ANQGSEA. V was shortened by 2 bases and J by 11 bases, with 12 bases between the two germline ends. CDR3 loop: CSVEYAGKAFF. The CDR3 DNA reads as TGCAGCGTTGAATATGCAGGGAAGGCTTTCTTT.

This clonotype showed up just a few times. In nucleotides, the CDR3 is TGCAGCGAGGGGGGCGAAGCTTTCTTT. This gives the protein CSEGGEAFF. The rearrangement uses TRBV29-1 and TRBJ1-1, with D perhaps matching TRBD1 (6 bases). The germline V gene encodes CDR1 SQVTM and CDR2 ANQGSEA. Trimming took off 7 bases at V and 8 bases at J, with 8 bases between the two ends. The CDR3 is 9 residues long.

The sample holds a few counts of this clonotype. The chain combines TRBV4-1 with TRBJ2-6; D may be TRBD2 (7 bases). Between the trimmed V and J ends, which lost 0 bases and 0 bases, there was a span of 15 bases. The germline CDR1 and CDR2 sequences are MGHRA and YSYEKL. There are 19 residues in the CDR3. The CDR3 loop is CASSQEGGLFISGANVLTF. CDR3 DNA: TGCGCCAGCAGCCAAGAGGGGGGGCTGTTCATCTCTGGGGCCAACGTCCTGACTTTC.

The V and J genes are TRBV12-3 or TRBV12-4 and TRBJ2-2; D ambiguous. CDR3 length: 14 amino acids. The V end was cut by 4 bases, the J end by 2 bases, with 8 bases between. The CDR3 here is CASSSALNTGELFF. DNA for the CDR3: TGTGCCAGCAGTTCAGCACTAAACACCGGGGAGCTGTTTTTT.

This clonotype was counted only a few times. This chain uses TRBV9 with TRBJ1-1; tentatively, D is TRBD1 (5 bases). There are 14 residues in the CDR3. Germline CDR1 reads SGDLS; CDR2 reads YYNGEE. V was shortened by 4 bases and J by 7 bases, with 17 bases between the two germline ends. The CDR3 sequence: CASSPFLGGYEAFF. The CDR3 DNA sequence: TGTGCCAGCAGCCCCTTTTTGGGGGGATATGAAGCTTTCTTT.

This clonotype was observed at least ten times. The chain is built from TRBV24-1 and TRBJ2-1; TRBD2 matches at 13 bases. V lost 3 bases, J lost 6 bases, and 4 bases stayed unmatched. Per germline, CDR1 KGHDR and CDR2 SFDVKD. The CDR3 is made up of 16 amino acids. CDR3 loop: CATSDTGLAGSNEQFF. CDR3 nucleotides: TGTGCCACCAGTGATACGGGACTAGCGGGAAGCAATGAGCAGTTCTTC.

This clonotype has more than one count but fewer than ten. V is TRBV6-2 or TRBV6-3 and J is TRBJ1-5; D is perhaps TRBD1 (6 bases). V was shortened by 1 base and J by 7 bases, with 17 bases between the two germline ends. CDR1 and CDR2 (germline): MNHEY, SVGEGT. The CDR3 has 16 residues. For the CDR3, the DNA is TGTGCCAGCAGTTACTTACAGGGTATTGTGGCCCAGCCCCAGCATTTT. Translating it yields CASSYLQGIVAQPQHF.

This clonotype occurred a few times. V gene TRBV7-9 combines with J gene TRBJ1-4, with 7 bases identical to TRBD1. The germline CDR1 and CDR2 sequences are SEHNR and FQNEAQ (reference sequence). The CDR3 has 14 residues. The junction had 3 bases not matched to a gene; V was cut back by 4 bases and J by 4 bases. The CDR3 here is CASSWTGRNEKLFF. Written as DNA, the CDR3 is TGTGCCAGCAGCTGGACAGGCCGTAATGAAAAACTGTTTTTT.

The CDR3 DNA follows: TGCGCCAGCAGCCGAGGACTAGCGAAGACAGATACGCAGTATTTT. Translating it yields CASSRGLAKTDTQYF. V is TRBV4-3 and J is TRBJ2-3; 9 nucleotides agree with TRBD2. This CDR3 has 15 residues. V was pared by 4 bases and J by 3 bases, with 5 bases of the junction left unmatched. In germline, CDR1 is LGHNA, CDR2 YSLEER.

This chain connects TRBV3-1 to TRBJ1-6; perhaps TRBD1 as D (6 bases). The CDR3 is 15 amino acids. Germline V gene data show CDR1 as LGHDT and CDR2 as YNNKEL (reference sequence). V was cut by 2 bases and J by 7 bases, with 12 bases left in between. The CDR3: CASSQQDRLNSPLHF. The CDR3 DNA follows: TGTGCCAGCAGCCAACAAGACAGGCTAAATTCACCCCTCCACTTT.

This clonotype was found a few times. The rearrangement joins TRBV15 to TRBJ1-4; D not resolved. Germline V gives CDR1 LNHNV, CDR2 YYDKDF (reference sequence). The V end lost 0 bases, the J end lost 0 bases, and 8 bases lay between the germline ends. The CDR3 is 16 amino acids. Here the CDR3 DNA reads TGTGCCACCAGCAGAGATCCCGTTACAACTAATGAAAAACTGTTTTTT. As protein: CATSRDPVTTNEKLFF.

This clonotype was found many times. V and J are TRBV2 and TRBJ1-5; TRBD1 aligns across 7 bases. Germline-derived CDR1 and CDR2 are SNHLY and FYNNEI. CDR3 length: 19 amino acids. V lost 3 bases, J lost 5 bases, and 19 bases stayed unmatched. The CDR3 region is CASSEIGNLQGTVDQPQHF. The DNA for the CDR3 is TGTGCCAGCAGTGAGATTGGCAATTTACAGGGGACAGTGGATCAGCCCCAGCATTTT.

This clonotype was recorded at least ten times. The chain recombines TRBV28 with TRBJ2-3, with TRBD2 matching over 7 bases. The ends lost 3 bases at V and 6 bases at J; junction bases unmatched: 12. CDR1 MDHEN and CDR2 SYDVKM come from the germline V gene. The CDR3 has 16 amino acids. CDR3 loop: CASSFLLAGRDDTQYF. The CDR3 bases are TGTGCCAGCAGTTTTCTTTTGGCAGGGAGGGACGATACGCAGTATTTT. Full variable domain (remainder filled in from reference TRBV28 and TRBJ2-3): DVKVTQSSRYLVKRTGEKVFLECVQDMDHENMFWYRQDPGLGLRLIYFSYDVKMKEKGDIPEGYSVSREKKERFSLILESASTNQTSMYLCASSFLLAGRDDTQYFGPGTRLTVL.

This clonotype showed up just a few times. The V and J genes are TRBV5-5 and TRBJ2-2; D uncertain. The length of the CDR3 is 14 residues. The V end was cut by 4 bases, the J end by 4 bases, with 11 bases between. Germline CDR1 and CDR2: SGHKS and YYEKEE (reference sequence). In DNA form, the CDR3 reads TGTGCCAGCAGCCGGATAGGGATCACCGGGGAGCTGTTTTTT. Residues: CASSRIGITGELFF.

V usage is TRBV7-8 and J usage is TRBJ2-5; 9 bases fit TRBD1. Germline V gene sequence: CDR1 SGHVS, CDR2 FQNEAQ. V lost 2 bases, J lost 4 bases, and 5 bases stayed unmatched. CDR3 length: 15 amino acids. CDR3 sequence (DNA): TGTGCCAGCAGCTTATCCGGGACAGGGAGAGAGACCCAGTACTTC. The encoded protein is CASSLSGTGRETQYF.

There are a few counts of this clonotype. The chain carries TRBV29-1 and TRBJ1-5; the D is unclear. Germline loops: CDR1 SQVTM, CDR2 ANQGSEA. This CDR3 has 13 amino acids. V dropped 6 bases and J dropped 8 bases, with 17 bases sitting between them. CDR3 DNA sequence: TGCAGCGTCGGAGCCGGCCTCGGTGAGCCCCAGCATTTT. As protein: CSVGAGLGEPQHF.

This clonotype was seen a handful of times. This chain links TRBV5-6 with TRBJ1-4, with D maybe TRBD1 (5 bases). The CDR3 contains 16 residues. With 0 bases removed from V and 0 bases from J, the gap between germline ends came to 9 bases. Germline assignment: CDR1 SGHDT and CDR2 YYEEEE. This CDR3 reads CASSLAATATNEKLFF. The CDR3 DNA follows: TGTGCCAGCAGCTTGGCCGCGACAGCAACTAATGAAAAACTGTTTTTT.

This clonotype showed up many times. J is TRBJ2-3 and V is TRBV5-6, with a possible D match to TRBD2 (6 bases). The CDR3 consists of 15 residues. The V end was cut by 5 bases, the J end by 3 bases, with 16 bases between. Germline-derived CDR1 and CDR2 are SGHDT and YYEEEE. In nucleotides, the CDR3 is TGTGCCAGCAGTTCAAGGATGGAGGGTACAGATACGCAGTATTTT. It specifies CASSSRMEGTDTQYF.

This clonotype was counted between two and nine times. The V gene is TRBV10-3, the J gene TRBJ1-5; no firm D call. The germline V and J ends were trimmed by 0 bases and 11 bases, with 14 bases remaining between them. Germline V CDR1 and CDR2: ENHRY, SYGVKD. The CDR3 consists of 14 residues. DNA of the CDR3: TGTGCCATCAGTGAGTCTAGGGTGGATTGGTCCCAGCATTTT. As protein: CAISESRVDWSQHF.

Points on this clonotype: The junction departs from the called germline gene at one end, perhaps through a read error. The chain couples TRBV28 to TRBJ2-1; 7 bases agree with TRBD1. Looked up from germline, CDR1 is MDHEN and CDR2 is SYDVKM. This CDR3 is 14 amino acids long. CDR3 DNA sequence: TGTGCCAGCACTCCCGGGACAGCAAACAATAAGCAGTTCTTC. This gives the protein CASTPGTANNKQFF.

This clonotype was observed a few times. This rearrangement joins TRBV10-3 to TRBJ1-2, with 8 bases identical to TRBD1. With 1 base clipped from V and 2 bases from J, the junction kept 9 bases outside the gene matches. From germline, CDR1 is ENHRY and CDR2 SYGVKD. The CDR3 has 17 residues. In DNA, the CDR3 is TGTGCCATCAGTGAGTTTCTGCTGGGGGACAGGAACTATGGCTACACCTTC. It yields the protein CAISEFLLGDRNYGYTF.

The chain recombines TRBV12-3 or TRBV12-4 with TRBJ2-5; TRBD2 is a possible D gene (5 bases). Trimming stripped 4 bases from V and 10 bases from J, with 19 bases between. This CDR3 comprises 14 residues. In nucleotides, the CDR3 is TGTGCCAGCAGTTCCCTGACGTCGACTATGATCCAGTACTTC. Encoded protein: CASSSLTSTMIQYF.

This chain links TRBV20-1 with TRBJ2-1; tentatively, D is TRBD1 or TRBD2 (6 bases each). The CDR3 loop spans 13 amino acids. From germline, CDR1 is DFQATT and CDR2 SNEGSKA (reference sequence). Trimming pared 1 base from V and 6 bases from J, leaving 10 bases between. CDR3 nucleotide sequence: TGCAGTGCTAGAGTTGGGGGGCCCAATGAGCAGTTCTTC. Translated, it gives CSARVGGPNEQFF.